Listed below are T cell receptor beta chains from one sample, sequenced in a study of read filtering for tumor transcriptome and immune sequencing. TCRdb processed the reads anew with MiXCR; each CDR3 protein has one entry. The repertoire consists of roughly 90,000 distinct CDR3 sequences, with about 12% occurring once and the leading ten covering just under 15%. Sequencing was performed on a population of CD138-negative cells sorted from bone marrow. These TCRs come from a donor at least 40 years old with multiple myeloma. Each CDR3 is given with its conserved first and last residue. D genes are given only for firm matches. The size of a clone is reported for some rows only, either as once, few or many, or as a class for expanded clones.

clone size	V gene	D gene	J gene	CDR3 protein	CDR3 DNA
many	TRBV20-1	TRBD2	TRBJ2-1	CSAPGELAGNNEQFF	TGCAGTGCTCCTGGGGAGCTAGCGGGAAACAATGAGCAGTTCTTC
.	TRBV6-5	.	TRBJ1-1	CASRQSGTMNTEAFF	TGTGCCAGTCGACAATCCGGGACAATGAACACTGAAGCTTTCTTT
many	TRBV6-2/TRBV6-3	TRBD2	TRBJ2-3	CASNSAGGITDTQYF	TGTGCCAGCAACTCAGCGGGAGGTATCACAGATACGCAGTATTTT
.	TRBV18	.	TRBJ2-7	CASSGSSGPYEQYF	TGTGCCAGCTCCGGGTCCAGCGGACCCTACGAGCAGTACTTC
many	TRBV6-1	.	TRBJ2-1	CASTQGLGDEQFF	TGTGCCAGCACCCAGGGGCTTGGAGATGAGCAGTTCTTC
many	TRBV5-1	TRBD2	TRBJ2-1	CASSRTSGRQGNEQFF	TGCGCCAGCAGTCGGACTAGCGGGAGGCAAGGGAATGAGCAGTTCTTC
many	TRBV11-1	.	TRBJ2-6	CASSLTEPGANVLTF	TGTGCCAGCAGCTTAACGGAACCTGGGGCCAACGTCCTGACTTTC
.	TRBV9	.	TRBJ1-3	CASSPRQQSSGNTIYF	TGTGCCAGCAGCCCGCGACAGCAAAGCTCTGGAAACACCATATATTTT
many	TRBV5-1	.	TRBJ1-1	CASGPDVGTEAFF	TGCGCCAGCGGGCCCGACGTGGGGACTGAAGCTTTCTTT
many	TRBV5-1	.	TRBJ2-3	CASRLTGDTQYF	TGCGCCAGCAGGCTTACGGGAGATACGCAGTATTTT
.	TRBV6-5	.	TRBJ2-1	CACKFHRSFYNEQFF	TGTGCCTGCAAATTTCACAGGAGCTTCTACAATGAGCAGTTCTTC
many	TRBV10-3	.	TRBJ2-7	CAISGRGHRSYEQYF	TGTGCCATCAGTGGTAGGGGACACCGCTCCTACGAGCAGTACTTC
many	TRBV7-9	.	TRBJ2-7	CASSLMAYEQYF	TGTGCCAGCAGCTTAATGGCCTACGAGCAGTACTTC
many	TRBV25-1	.	TRBJ1-5	CASSEFSNQPQHF	TGTGCCAGCAGTGAGTTCTCGAATCAGCCCCAGCATTTT
many	TRBV20-1	.	TRBJ2-5	CSAREGRETQYF	TGCAGTGCTAGAGAAGGTCGGGAGACCCAGTACTTC
many	TRBV11-2	TRBD2	TRBJ2-7	CASSEGLINEQYF	TGTGCCAGCAGCGAGGGACTAATCAACGAGCAGTACTTC
many	TRBV5-4	TRBD2	TRBJ2-1	CASSLAGTSGGEQFF	TGTGCCAGCAGCTTGGCCGGGACTAGCGGAGGTGAGCAGTTCTTC
many	TRBV5-1	.	TRBJ1-1	CASSLKGNEAFF	TGCGCCAGCAGCTTGAAAGGGAACGAAGCTTTCTTT
.	TRBV7-2	.	TRBJ2-7	CASSPGGSQNYEQYF	TGTGCCAGCAGCCCGGGGGGCTCTCAAAACTACGAGCAGTACTTC
many	TRBV27	.	TRBJ1-5	CASSFGVDGNQPQHF	TGTGCCAGCAGCTTCGGGGTGGATGGCAATCAGCCCCAGCATTTT
many	TRBV2	TRBD2	TRBJ2-3	CASGALAGERDTQYF	TGTGCCAGCGGTGCCTTAGCGGGAGAAAGAGATACGCAGTATTTT
many	TRBV12-3/TRBV12-4	TRBD1	TRBJ2-5	CASRGQETPQETQYF	TGTGCCAGCAGGGGACAGGAGACCCCCCAAGAGACCCAGTACTTC